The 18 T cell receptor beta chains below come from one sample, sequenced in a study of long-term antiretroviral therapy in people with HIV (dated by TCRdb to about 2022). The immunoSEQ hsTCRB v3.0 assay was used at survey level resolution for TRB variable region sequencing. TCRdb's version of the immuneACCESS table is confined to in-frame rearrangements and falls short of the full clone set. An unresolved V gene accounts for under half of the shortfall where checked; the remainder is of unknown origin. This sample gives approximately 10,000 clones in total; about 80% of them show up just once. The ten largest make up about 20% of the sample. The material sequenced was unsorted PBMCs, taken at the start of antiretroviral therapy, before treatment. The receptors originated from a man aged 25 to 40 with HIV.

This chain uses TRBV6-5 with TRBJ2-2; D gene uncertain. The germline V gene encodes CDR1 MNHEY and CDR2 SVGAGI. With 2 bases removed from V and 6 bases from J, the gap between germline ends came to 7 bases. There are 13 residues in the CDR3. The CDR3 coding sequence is TGTGCCAGCAGTTACCCTTCCCCCGGGGAGCTGTTTTTT. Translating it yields CASSYPSPGELFF.

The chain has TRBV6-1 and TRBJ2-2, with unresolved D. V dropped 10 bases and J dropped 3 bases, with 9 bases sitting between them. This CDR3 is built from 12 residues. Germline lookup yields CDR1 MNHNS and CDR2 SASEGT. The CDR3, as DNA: TGTGCCACCAGCTCGGACACCGGGGAGCTGTTTTTT. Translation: CATSSDTGELFF.

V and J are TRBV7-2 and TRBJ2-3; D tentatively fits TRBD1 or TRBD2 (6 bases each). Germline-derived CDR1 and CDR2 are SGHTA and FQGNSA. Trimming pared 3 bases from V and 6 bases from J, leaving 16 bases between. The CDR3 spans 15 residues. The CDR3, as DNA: TGTGCCAGCAGCTTCGATGGGACACTAGCTGATACGCAGTATTTT. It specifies CASSFDGTLADTQYF.

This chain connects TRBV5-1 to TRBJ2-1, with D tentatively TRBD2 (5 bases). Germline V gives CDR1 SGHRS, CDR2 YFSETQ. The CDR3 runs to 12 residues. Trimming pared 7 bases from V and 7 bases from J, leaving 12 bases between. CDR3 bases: TGCGCCAGCCTTGGGCCGGGGAATGAGCAGTTCTTC. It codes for CASLGPGNEQFF. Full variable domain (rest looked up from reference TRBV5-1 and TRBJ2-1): KAGVTQTPRYLIKTRGQQVTLSCSPISGHRSVSWYQQTPGQGLQFLFEYFSETQRNKGNFPGRFSGRQFSNSRSEMNVSTLELGDSALYLCASLGPGNEQFFGPGTRLTVL.

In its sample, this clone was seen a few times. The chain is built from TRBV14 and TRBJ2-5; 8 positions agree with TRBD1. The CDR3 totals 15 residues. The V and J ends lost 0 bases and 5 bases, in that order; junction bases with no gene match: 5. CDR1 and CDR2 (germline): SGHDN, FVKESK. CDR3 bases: TGTGCCAGCAGCCAAGACAGGGGGCTCTGGGAGACCCAGTACTTC. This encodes CASSQDRGLWETQYF.

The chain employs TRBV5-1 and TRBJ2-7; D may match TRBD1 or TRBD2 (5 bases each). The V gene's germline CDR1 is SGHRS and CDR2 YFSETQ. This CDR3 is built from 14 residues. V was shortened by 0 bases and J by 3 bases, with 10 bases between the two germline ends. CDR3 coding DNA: TGCGCCAGCAGCTTGGCCGGGACCGACTACGAGCAGTACTTC. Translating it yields CASSLAGTDYEQYF.

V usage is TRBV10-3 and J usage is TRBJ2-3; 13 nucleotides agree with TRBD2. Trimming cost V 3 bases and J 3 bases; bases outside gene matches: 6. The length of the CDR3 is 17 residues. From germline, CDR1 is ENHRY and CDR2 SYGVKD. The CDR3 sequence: CAISEGTSGTHTDTQYF. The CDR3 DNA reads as TGTGCCATCAGTGAAGGGACTAGCGGGACTCATACAGATACGCAGTATTTT.

CDR3 protein: CASSEEMGRVLYNEQFF. CDR3 nucleotide sequence: TGTGCCAGCAGTGAAGAGATGGGGCGGGTGCTCTACAATGAGCAGTTCTTC. V gene TRBV6-1 combines with J gene TRBJ2-1; D is perhaps TRBD1 or TRBD2 (5 bases each). Trimming pared 1 base from V and 3 bases from J, leaving 16 bases between. CDR1 is MNHNS, CDR2 SASEGT, per germline. The CDR3 is made up of 17 amino acids.

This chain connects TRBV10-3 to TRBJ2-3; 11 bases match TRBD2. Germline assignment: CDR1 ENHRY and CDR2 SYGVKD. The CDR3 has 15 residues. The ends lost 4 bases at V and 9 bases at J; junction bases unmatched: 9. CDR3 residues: CAISGVAGGPETQYF. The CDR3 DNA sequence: TGTGCCATCAGTGGGGTAGCGGGGGGGCCGGAGACGCAGTATTTT.

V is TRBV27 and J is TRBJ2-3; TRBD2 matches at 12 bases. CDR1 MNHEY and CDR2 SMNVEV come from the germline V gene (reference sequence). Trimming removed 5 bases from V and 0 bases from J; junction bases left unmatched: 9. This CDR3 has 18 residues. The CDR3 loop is CASSTQRLAGDSTDTQYF. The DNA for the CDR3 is TGTGCCAGCAGTACTCAGAGACTAGCGGGGGATAGCACAGATACGCAGTATTTT.

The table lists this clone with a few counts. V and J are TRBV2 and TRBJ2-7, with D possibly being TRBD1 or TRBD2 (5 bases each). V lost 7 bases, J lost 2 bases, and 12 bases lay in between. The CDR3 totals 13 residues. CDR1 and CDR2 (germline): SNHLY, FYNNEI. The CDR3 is CASTRDVTYEQYF. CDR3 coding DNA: TGTGCCAGCACCCGGGACGTTACCTACGAGCAGTACTTC.

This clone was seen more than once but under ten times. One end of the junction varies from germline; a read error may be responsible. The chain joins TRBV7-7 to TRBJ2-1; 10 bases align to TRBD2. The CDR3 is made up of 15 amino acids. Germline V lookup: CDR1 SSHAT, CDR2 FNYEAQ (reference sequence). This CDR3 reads CASSLQAGGPDEQFF. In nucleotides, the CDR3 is TGTGCTAGCAGCTTACAAGCGGGAGGGCCAGATGAGCAGTTCTTC.

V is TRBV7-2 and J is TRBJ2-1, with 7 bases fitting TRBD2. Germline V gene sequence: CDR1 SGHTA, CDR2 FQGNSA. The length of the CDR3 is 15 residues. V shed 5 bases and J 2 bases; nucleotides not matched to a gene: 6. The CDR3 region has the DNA TGTGCCAGCAGCCCGCGACTAGCCCCCTACAATGAGCAGTTCTTC. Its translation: CASSPRLAPYNEQFF.

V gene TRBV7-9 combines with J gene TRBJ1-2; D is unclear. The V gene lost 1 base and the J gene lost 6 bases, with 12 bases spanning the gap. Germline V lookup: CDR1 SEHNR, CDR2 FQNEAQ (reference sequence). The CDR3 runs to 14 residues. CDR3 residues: CASSLGEGRNGYTF. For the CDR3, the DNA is TGTGCCAGCAGCTTAGGGGAAGGAAGAAATGGCTACACCTTC.

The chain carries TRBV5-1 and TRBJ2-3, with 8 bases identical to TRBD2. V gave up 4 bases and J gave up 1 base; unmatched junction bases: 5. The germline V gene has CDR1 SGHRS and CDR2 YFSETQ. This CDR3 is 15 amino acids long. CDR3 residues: CASSPSGGGTDTQYF. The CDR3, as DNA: TGCGCCAGCAGCCCCAGCGGGGGTGGCACAGATACGCAGTATTTT.

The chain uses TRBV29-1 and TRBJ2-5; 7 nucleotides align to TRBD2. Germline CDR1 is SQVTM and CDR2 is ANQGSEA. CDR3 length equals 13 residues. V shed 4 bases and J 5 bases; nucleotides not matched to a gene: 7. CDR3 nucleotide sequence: TGCAGCGTTGTGCGGGAGTGGAGGGAGACCCAGTACTTC. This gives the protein CSVVREWRETQYF.

CDR3 protein: CASSELRGTGELFF. The CDR3 nucleotides read TGCGCCAGCAGTGAGCTTCGGGGTACCGGGGAGCTGTTTTTT. The chain combines TRBV10-1 with TRBJ2-2; D perhaps matches TRBD2 (5 bases). This CDR3 contains 14 residues. Germline V gives CDR1 WNHNN, CDR2 SYGVQD (reference sequence). The V and J ends lost 2 bases and 5 bases respectively, with 9 bases between them.

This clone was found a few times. CDR3 sequence reads: CASSLGDQKLFF. The CDR3 nucleotides read TGTGCCAGCAGTTTGGGGGACCAAAAACTGTTTTTT. The chain has TRBV27 and TRBJ1-4; TRBD1 might be the D (5 bases). Between the trimmed V and J ends, which lost 3 bases and 9 bases, there was a span of 8 bases. The CDR3 covers 12 residues. Germline-derived CDR1 and CDR2 are MNHEY and SMNVEV (reference sequence).